There are many counts of the clone carrying this T cell receptor beta chain. Its matching antigen is unknown. 5'RACE employing 10-nucleotide random UMIs yielded the cDNA. Over 160 million TCR-beta sequences from 15-18 subjects came out of each sequencing run. TCRdb reprocessed the 5' RACE reads via MiXCR and lists one record per CDR3 protein. Among some 100,000 distinct CDR3 sequences listed, about 12% were seen once. Stated time point: longitudinal time-point 2. This specimen comes from a study of neurological immune-mediated disorders. Broader study findings: No expanded-clone CDR3 amino acid sequence recurred across subjects, suggesting private TCR-beta repertoires.

The TCR sequence derives from a female donor with HTLV-1-associated myelopathy (HAM/TSP). The specimen was PBMCs.

The CDR3 region has the DNA TGTGCCAGCAGCCAAGGAGAAGGGGGCAGGGCAGGTTTCTTC. Encoded protein: CASSQGEGGRAGFF. The chain employs TRBV3-1 and TRBJ2-1, with 7 bases identical to TRBD1. CDR3 length equals 14 residues. The V gene end was trimmed by 1 base and the J gene end by 16 bases; junction bases not matched to a gene: 13. Germline CDR1 LGHDT, CDR2 YNNKEL (reference sequence).